This T cell receptor beta chain appears in the sequencing data of a study of T cell responses to AZD1222 COVID-19 vaccine. Per the germline V gene, CDR1 is MDHEN and CDR2 is SYDVKM. The length of the CDR3 is 13 residues. V gave up 6 bases and J gave up 1 base, with 6 bases separating them. The data were produced by immunoSEQ multiplex PCR, yet TCRdb's version contains in-frame clones alone and is incomplete. In the table there are approximately 150,000 clones, 94% of which are singletons. The sample in question was peripheral blood, obtained on day 0 of AZD1222 vaccination. The rearrangement uses TRBV28 and TRBJ2-2, with no clear D. This TCR came from an adult in good health. The CDR3 DNA follows: TGTGCCAGCAGATCCGGGAACACCGGGGAGCTGTTTTTT. Protein product: CASRSGNTGELFF.